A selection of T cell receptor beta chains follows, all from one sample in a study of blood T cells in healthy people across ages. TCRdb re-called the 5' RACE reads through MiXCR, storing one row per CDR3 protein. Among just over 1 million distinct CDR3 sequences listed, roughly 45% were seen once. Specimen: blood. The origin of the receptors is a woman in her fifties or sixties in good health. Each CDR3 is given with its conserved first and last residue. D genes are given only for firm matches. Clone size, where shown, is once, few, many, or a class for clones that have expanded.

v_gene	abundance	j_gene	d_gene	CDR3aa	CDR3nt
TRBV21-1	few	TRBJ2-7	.	CASSKARTPGGSYEQYF	TGTGCCAGCAGCAAAGCCCGGACTCCGGGCGGCTCCTACGAGCAGTACTTC
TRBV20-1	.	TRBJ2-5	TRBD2	CSARDRWLAGKETQYF	TGCAGTGCTAGAGATCGATGGCTAGCGGGAAAAGAGACCCAGTACTTC
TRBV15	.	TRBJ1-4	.	CATSRAKPPGEKLFF	TGTGCCACCAGCAGAGCTAAGCCCCCCGGTGAAAAACTGTTTTTT
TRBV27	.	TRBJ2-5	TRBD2	CASSLVTSGSQETQYF	TGTGCCAGCAGTTTGGTGACTAGCGGGAGTCAAGAGACCCAGTACTTC
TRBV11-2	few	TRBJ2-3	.	CASSMGVTDTQYF	TGTGCCAGCAGCATGGGGGTAACAGATACGCAGTATTTT
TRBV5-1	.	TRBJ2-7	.	CASRSGQYEQYF	TGCGCCAGCAGAAGCGGGCAATACGAGCAGTACTTC
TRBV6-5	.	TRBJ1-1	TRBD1	CASSYSGGQGGTEAFF	TGTGCCAGCAGTTACTCCGGAGGACAGGGGGGCACTGAAGCTTTCTTT
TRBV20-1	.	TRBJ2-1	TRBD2	CSASLAGPYNEQFF	TGCAGTGCTAGTTTAGCGGGGCCCTACAATGAGCAGTTCTTC
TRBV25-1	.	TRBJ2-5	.	CASSEVTGQETQYF	TGTGCCAGCAGTGAAGTCACAGGGCAAGAGACCCAGTACTTC
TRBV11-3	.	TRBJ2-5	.	CASSRDRGTYNEQYF	TGTGCCAGCAGCCGAGACCGAGGAACTTACAATGAGCAGTACTTC
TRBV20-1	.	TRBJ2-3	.	CSARDLLSQTDAQYF	TGCAGTGCTAGAGACCTACTATCCCAGACAGATGCGCAGTATTTT
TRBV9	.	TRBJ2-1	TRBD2	CASSKTSSNEQFF	TGTGCCAGCAGCAAGACTAGCAGCAATGAGCAGTTCTTC
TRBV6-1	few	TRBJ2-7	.	CASSEGPGTSSHEQYF	TGTGCCAGCAGTGAAGGTCCTGGGACGTCTAGCCACGAGCAGTACTTC
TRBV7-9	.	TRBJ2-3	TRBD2	CASRIGLAGADTQYF	TGTGCCAGCAGAATCGGACTAGCGGGAGCAGATACGCAGTATTTT
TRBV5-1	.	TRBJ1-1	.	CASSLDPQGVNTEAFF	TGCGCCAGCAGCTTGGACCCGCAGGGAGTGAACACTGAAGCTTTCTTT
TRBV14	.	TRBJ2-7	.	CASSDSPGYEQYF	TGTGCCAGCAGCGACTCGCCGGGTTACGAGCAGTACTTC
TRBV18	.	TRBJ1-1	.	CASSPWGSEAFF	TGTGCCAGCTCACCATGGGGTTCTGAAGCTTTCTTT
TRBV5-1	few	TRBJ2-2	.	CASSTQQWTTNTGELFF	TGCGCCAGCAGCACTCAACAATGGACAACTAACACCGGGGAGCTGTTTTTT
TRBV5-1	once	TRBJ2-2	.	CVRTRENTGELFF	TGCGTCCGCACGAGGGAGAACACCGGGGAGCTGTTTTTT
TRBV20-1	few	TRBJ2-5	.	CSARYGSGETQYF	TGCAGTGCTAGGTACGGGAGCGGAGAGACCCAGTACTTC
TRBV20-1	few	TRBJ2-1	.	CSAGDDHNEQFF	TGCAGTGCGGGGGACGACCACAATGAGCAGTTCTTC
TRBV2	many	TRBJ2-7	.	CASSEAEAFYEQYF	TGTGCCAGCAGTGAAGCAGAGGCATTCTACGAGCAGTACTTC
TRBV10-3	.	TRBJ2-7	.	CAISSKGEGPPEQYF	TGTGCCATCAGTTCAAAGGGAGAGGGACCCCCTGAGCAGTACTTC
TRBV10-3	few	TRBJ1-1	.	CAISAGTVNTEAFF	TGTGCCATCAGTGCCGGGACGGTGAACACTGAAGCTTTCTTT
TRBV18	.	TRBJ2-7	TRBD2	CASSGTSVYEQYF	TGTGCCAGCTCCGGGACTAGCGTCTACGAGCAGTACTTC
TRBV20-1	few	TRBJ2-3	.	CSASHRAASTDTQYF	TGCAGTGCTAGTCACAGGGCAGCGAGCACAGATACGCAGTATTTT
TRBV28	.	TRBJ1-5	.	CASSLPGSNKPQHF	TGTGCCAGCAGCCTCCCCGGTAGCAATAAGCCCCAGCATTTT
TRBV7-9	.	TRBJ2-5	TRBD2	CASSLRGGRAGWYNEQYF	TGTGCCAGCAGCTTAAGAGGCGGGAGGGCCGGTTGGTACAATGAGCAGTACTTC
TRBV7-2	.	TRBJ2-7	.	CAVQRSGGISSYEQYF	TGTGCCGTACAAAGGAGCGGCGGGATCAGCTCCTACGAGCAGTACTTC
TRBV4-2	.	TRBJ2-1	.	CASSQEGGSFDEQFF	TGTGCCAGCAGCCAAGAGGGTGGGAGCTTCGATGAGCAGTTCTTC
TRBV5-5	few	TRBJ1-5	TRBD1	CASSVDRGWNQPQHF	TGTGCCAGCAGCGTGGACAGGGGTTGGAATCAGCCCCAGCATTTT
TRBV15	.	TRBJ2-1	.	CATGRAPTGSSYNEQFF	TGTGCCACCGGCAGAGCCCCGACAGGTAGCTCCTACAATGAGCAGTTCTTC
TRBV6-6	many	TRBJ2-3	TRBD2	CASRGLAGGPDTQYF	TGTGCCAGCAGGGGACTAGCGGGAGGGCCTGATACGCAGTATTTT
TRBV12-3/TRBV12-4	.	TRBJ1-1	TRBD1	CASSYAGTGNTEAFF	TGTGCCAGCAGTTACGCCGGGACAGGGAACACTGAAGCTTTCTTT
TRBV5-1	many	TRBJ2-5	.	CASSLSQETQYF	TGCGCCAGCAGCTTGAGCCAAGAGACCCAGTACTTC
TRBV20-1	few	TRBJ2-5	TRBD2	CSARDPAGGKETQYF	TGCAGTGCTAGAGACCCTGCGGGAGGGAAAGAGACCCAGTACTTC
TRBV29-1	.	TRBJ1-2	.	CSVRIGGPGGNTF	TGCAGCGTTCGAATTGGGGGCCCGGGGGGTAACACCTTC
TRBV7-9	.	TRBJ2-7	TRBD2	CASSPEGLADKYEQYF	TGTGCCAGCAGCCCAGAGGGACTAGCGGACAAATACGAGCAGTACTTC
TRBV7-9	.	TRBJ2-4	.	CASSLGSLRQAKNIQYF	TGTGCCAGCAGCTTAGGTTCCCTCCGCCAAGCCAAAAACATTCAGTACTTC
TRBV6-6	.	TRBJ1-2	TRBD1	CASSRDRATAFSYTF	TGTGCCAGCAGTCGGGACAGGGCCACCGCCTTTAGCTACACCTTC
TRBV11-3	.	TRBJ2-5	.	CASSLVGGLQYF	TGTGCCAGCAGCTTAGTTGGGGGTTTGCAGTACTTC
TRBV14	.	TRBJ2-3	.	CASSQEDSGPSGTDTQYF	TGTGCCAGCAGCCAAGAAGATAGCGGACCTTCTGGCACAGATACGCAGTATTTT
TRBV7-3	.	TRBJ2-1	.	CASSLKGDSYNEQFF	TGTGCCAGCAGCCTGAAGGGGGACTCCTACAATGAGCAGTTCTTC
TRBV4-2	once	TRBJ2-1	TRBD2	CASSPSLESGRVEQETQFF	TGTGCCAGCAGCCCAAGTTTGGAGAGCGGGAGGGTGGAACAGGAGACCCAGTTCTTC
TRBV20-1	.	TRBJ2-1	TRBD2	CSARKGAGTGNEQFF	TGCAGTGCTAGGAAAGGAGCGGGGACGGGCAATGAGCAGTTCTTC
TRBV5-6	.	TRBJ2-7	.	CASTGGARDYNEQYF	TGTGCCAGCACTGGGGGGGCTAGAGACTACAATGAGCAGTACTTC
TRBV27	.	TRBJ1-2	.	CASSGAGAVSSYGYTF	TGTGCCAGCTCCGGGGCGGGGGCTGTTTCAAGCTATGGCTACACCTTC
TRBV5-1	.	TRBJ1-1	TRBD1	CASSLSQGAMSTEAFF	TGCGCCAGCAGCTTGAGCCAGGGGGCCATGAGCACTGAAGCTTTCTTT
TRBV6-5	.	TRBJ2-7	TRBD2	CASSYSASGTPYVQYF	TGTGCCAGCAGTTACTCGGCTAGCGGGACCCCTTACGTGCAGTACTTC
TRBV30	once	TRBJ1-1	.	CAWSSGGGTEAFF	TGTGCCTGGAGTTCTGGGGGAGGCACTGAAGCTTTCTTT
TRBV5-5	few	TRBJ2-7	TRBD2	CASSLDWGTSVYEQYF	TGTGCCAGCAGCTTGGATTGGGGGACTAGCGTCTACGAGCAGTACTTC
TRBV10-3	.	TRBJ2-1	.	CAISEWSSYNEQFF	TGTGCCATCAGTGAGTGGAGCTCCTACAATGAGCAGTTCTTC
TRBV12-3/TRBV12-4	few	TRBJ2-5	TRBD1	CASSKSPQGAGETQYF	TGTGCCAGCAGTAAAAGCCCCCAGGGGGCGGGGGAGACCCAGTACTTC
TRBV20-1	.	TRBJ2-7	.	CSARVTEGEQYF	TGCAGTGCTAGAGTTACAGAGGGCGAGCAGTACTTC
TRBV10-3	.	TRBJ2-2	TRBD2	CAISEVGRGLAGRELFF	TGTGCCATCAGTGAGGTCGGCAGGGGACTAGCGGGACGAGAGCTGTTTTTT